The 11 T cell receptor beta chains presented below share a single source sample, sequenced in a study of T cells in women clearing cervical HPV infection. This table comes from immunoSEQ multiplex PCR, and its TCRdb copy is limited to in-frame clones, with some not included. In all, the sample yields tens of thousands of clones. The source material was blood buffy coat. These receptors were taken from a woman aged 18 to 75 with a cervical HPV16 infection that either progressed to CIN3+ or cleared (not recorded which).

Worth noting for this clone: The read stops 3 residues short of the end of the CDR3; the missing end is completed from the germline J gene. The rearrangement uses TRBV18 and TRBJ1-2; the D gene is possibly TRBD1 (6 bases). CDR3 length: 18 amino acids. Per the germline V gene, CDR1 is KGHSH and CDR2 is LQKENI. Trimming shortened V by 0 bases and J by 0 bases, and 17 bases separated the two germline ends. The chain's CDR3 is CASSPPPGTRASNYGYTF. CDR3 bases read: TGTGCCAGCTCACCACCTCCTGGGACAAGGGCATCTAACTATGGC.

Concerning this clone itself: The observed sequence ends 3 residues before the CDR3 terminus, with the missing tail filled in from the germline J gene. The chain uses TRBV19 and TRBJ2-3; D possibly corresponds to TRBD2 (5 bases). Trimming shortened V by 7 bases and J by 1 base, and 15 bases separated the two germline ends. Germline-derived CDR1 and CDR2 are LNHDA and SQIVND (reference sequence). The CDR3 spans 15 residues. Partial CDR3 DNA: TGTGCCAGTACCGTAGCGATTTTGCGCACAGATACG. Translation gives CASTVAILRTDT. The entire CDR3 sequence reads CASTVAILRTDTQYF.

A note on this clone: The DNA ends 3 residues before the CDR3 does, and the rest of the CDR3 is filled in from the germline J gene. The chain combines TRBV18 with TRBJ1-5; 8 bases fit TRBD1. Losses at the gene ends were 6 bases for V and 7 bases for J; bases not matched to a gene: 8. The CDR3 length is 14 residues. Looked up from germline, CDR1 is KGHSH and CDR2 is LQKENI. This CDR3 is CASSLGQVGQPQHF. The CDR3 DNA, read in part, is TGTGCCAGCTCGCTGGGACAGGTTGGACAGCCC.

Incomplete CDR3 DNA: TGTGCCAGCAGCCCCGGGACAGGGGACACTGAA. This codes for CASSPGTGDTE. In full, the CDR3 is CASSPGTGDTEAFF. The chain uses TRBV7-2 and TRBJ1-1, with 10 bases identical to TRBD1. With the read ending 3 residues before the CDR3 end, the germline J gene is used to fill in that end. CDR1 and CDR2 from the germline V gene are SGHTA and FQGNSA. V trimming: 5 bases; J trimming: 3 bases; junction bases outside the gene matches: 3. This CDR3 contains 14 residues.

Note on this clone: The CDR3 end falls 3 residues outside the read, so it is completed with the germline J gene. The J gene is TRBJ1-6, the V gene TRBV28, with TRBD1 matching over 10 bases. Unmatched junction bases numbered 8, after V lost 6 bases and J lost 9 bases. Germline V gives CDR1 MDHEN, CDR2 SYDVKM. This CDR3 has 15 amino acids. CDR3 in amino acids: CASRFTTGGSSPLHF. The part of the CDR3 DNA that was read is TGTGCCAGCAGATTCACGACAGGGGGCTCTTCACCC.

On this clone: With the read ending 3 residues before the CDR3 end, the germline J gene is used to fill in that end. The gene calls are TRBV7-3 and TRBJ1-1, with 7 bases identical to TRBD1. Germline values: CDR1 SGHTA, CDR2 FQGTGA. The CDR3 spans 14 residues. CDR3 bases read: TGTGCCAGCAGCGAAGGGGGGACAGCCCTCAGA. Translating gives CASSEGGTALR. The CDR3 as a whole reads CASSEGGTALRAFF.

To note about this clone: The read finishes 3 residues shy of the CDR3 end, and the germline J gene is used to complete it. The chain combines TRBV2 with TRBJ1-2, with D possibly matching TRBD1 (5 bases). Per the germline V gene, CDR1 is SNHLY and CDR2 is FYNNEI. V was cut by 1 base and J by 2 bases, with 17 bases left in between. The CDR3 extends over 17 amino acids. The CDR3 loop reads CASSEGQGGTKNYGYTF. The sequenced part of the CDR3 DNA is TGTGCCAGCAGTGAAGGGCAGGGTGGGACTAAAAACTATGGC.

As regards this clone: The read stops 3 residues short of the end of the CDR3; the missing end is completed from the germline J gene. The rearrangement links TRBV30 to TRBJ1-4; D unclear. The CDR3 runs to 16 residues. Germline V lookup: CDR1 GTSNPN, CDR2 SVGIG (reference sequence). CDR3 bases read: TGTGCCTGGAGTGCCTCATTGAGCTCCTATAATTCACCA. This codes for CAWSASLSSYNSP. The entire CDR3 sequence reads CAWSASLSSYNSPLFF.

Concerning this clone: The read stops 3 residues short of the end of the CDR3; the missing end is completed from the germline J gene. V is TRBV13 and J is TRBJ2-3; TRBD2 matches 13 bases. The CDR3 covers 16 residues. In germline, CDR1 is PRHDT, CDR2 FYEKMQ (reference sequence). V lost 10 bases, J lost 2 bases, and 9 bases stayed unmatched. CDR3 loop: CATGLAGELFTDTQYF. CDR3 DNA, as far as it was read: TGTGCCACAGGACTAGCGGGGGAACTTTTCACAGATACG.

Concerning this clone: The CDR3 end lies 3 residues beyond the end of the read and is filled in from the germline J gene. This chain joins TRBV20-1 and TRBJ2-5; 7 bases line up with TRBD1. CDR3 length equals 13 residues. CDR1 is DFQATT and CDR2 is SNEGSKA in the germline V gene (reference sequence). V shed 6 bases, J shed 5 bases, and the junction held 9 bases outside the gene matches. The CDR3 bases that were read are TGCAGTGCCGAATCGACAGGGTGGGAGACC. Translating it yields CSAESTGWET. The entire CDR3 protein is CSAESTGWETQYF.

Of note for this clone: The read comes to an end 3 residues before the CDR3 does, leaving the germline J gene to fill in the end. The same CDR3 arises from other DNA sequences in this sample as well. The gene calls are TRBV29-1 and TRBJ1-3, with a weak D call TRBD1 (6 bases). V was trimmed by 3 bases and J by 0 bases, leaving 9 bases between them. CDR3 length: 14 residues. From germline, CDR1 is SQVTM and CDR2 ANQGSEA. This chain's CDR3 is CSVEQGFSGNTIYF. The part of the CDR3 DNA that was read is TGCAGCGTTGAGCAGGGGTTCTCTGGAAACACC.